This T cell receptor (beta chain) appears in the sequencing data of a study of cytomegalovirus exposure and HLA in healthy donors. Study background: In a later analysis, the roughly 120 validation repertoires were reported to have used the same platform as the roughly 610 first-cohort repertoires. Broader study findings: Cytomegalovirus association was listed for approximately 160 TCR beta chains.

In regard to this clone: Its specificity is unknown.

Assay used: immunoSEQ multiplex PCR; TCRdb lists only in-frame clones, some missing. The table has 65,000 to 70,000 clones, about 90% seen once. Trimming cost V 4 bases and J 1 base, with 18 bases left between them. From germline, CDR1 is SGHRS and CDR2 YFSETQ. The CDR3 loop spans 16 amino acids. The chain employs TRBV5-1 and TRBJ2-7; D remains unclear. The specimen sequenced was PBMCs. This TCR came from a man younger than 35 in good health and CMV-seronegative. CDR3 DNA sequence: TGCGCCAGCAGCCCAACCCCCGCGGCTACTTCCTACGAGCAGTACTTC. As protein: CASSPTPAATSYEQYF.